The entry below describes one TCR beta chain. Its antigen remains unknown. Thyroid surgery took place with no prior treatment in any patient. The data stem from a study of metastatic and nonmetastatic thyroid tumors. Overall study findings and caveats: According to reports, the diversity of TCR beta was significantly higher in malignant thyroid tumors than in benign nodules, and this held in both blood and tumor samples.

CDR3 length: 13 residues. Germline assignment: CDR1 SGHVS and CDR2 FQNEAQ. The germline V and J ends were trimmed by 2 bases and 7 bases, with 8 bases remaining between them. Study processing details: The study's classifier, a distant-metastasis tool for papillary thyroid cancer, was built using CDR3 differences across clinicopathological groups. TCRdb re-called the PCR reads with MiXCR. These V and J calls originate from TCRdb's pipeline instead of the authors' own analysis. The table records some 13,000 clones, roughly 21% of them present only once. Specimen: adjacent normal tissue. This rearrangement joins TRBV7-8 to TRBJ2-2; TRBD2 is a possible D gene (5 bases). The receptor comes from a female donor with papillary thyroid cancer or a benign thyroid nodule (not recorded which). Some clones in this sample may be carry-over from other donors' samples. For the CDR3, the DNA is TGTGCCAGCAGCTTAAGAGGGTACGGGGAGCTGTTTTTT. Translation: CASSLRGYGELFF.